This paragraph reports one T cell receptor beta chain. These data originate in a study of T cell changes during pregnancy in multiple sclerosis. Trimming shortened V by 7 bases and J by 0 bases, and 3 bases separated the two germline ends. Germline CDR1 and CDR2: MNHEY and SVGAGI. The CDR3 has 11 residues. Only in-frame clones appear in the TCRdb table, and some are missing; sequencing was by immunoSEQ multiplex PCR. There are tens of thousands of clones in the sample; 90% occur only once, and 3.5% to 4.5% lies in the top ten. Sequenced material: CD8+ T cells from peripheral blood mononuclear cells, taken in the second trimester of pregnancy. This chain joins TRBV6-5 and TRBJ2-5; the D is unclear. The clonotype comes from a female donor with multiple sclerosis, enrolled in a pregnancy study. The CDR3 region has the DNA TGTGCCAGCATAGACCAAGAGACCCAGTACTTC. As protein: CASIDQETQYF.